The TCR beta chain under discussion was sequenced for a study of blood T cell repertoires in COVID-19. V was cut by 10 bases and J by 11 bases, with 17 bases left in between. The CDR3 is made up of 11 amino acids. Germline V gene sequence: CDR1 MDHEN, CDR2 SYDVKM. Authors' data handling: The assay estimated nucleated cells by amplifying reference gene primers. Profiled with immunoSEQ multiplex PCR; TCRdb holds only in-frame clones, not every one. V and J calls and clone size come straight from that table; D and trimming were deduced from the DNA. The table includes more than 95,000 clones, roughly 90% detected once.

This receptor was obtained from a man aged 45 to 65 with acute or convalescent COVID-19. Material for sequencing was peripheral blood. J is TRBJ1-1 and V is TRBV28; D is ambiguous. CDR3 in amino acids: CATREAIPAFF. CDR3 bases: TGTGCCACCCGGGAGGCTATTCCGGCTTTCTTT.